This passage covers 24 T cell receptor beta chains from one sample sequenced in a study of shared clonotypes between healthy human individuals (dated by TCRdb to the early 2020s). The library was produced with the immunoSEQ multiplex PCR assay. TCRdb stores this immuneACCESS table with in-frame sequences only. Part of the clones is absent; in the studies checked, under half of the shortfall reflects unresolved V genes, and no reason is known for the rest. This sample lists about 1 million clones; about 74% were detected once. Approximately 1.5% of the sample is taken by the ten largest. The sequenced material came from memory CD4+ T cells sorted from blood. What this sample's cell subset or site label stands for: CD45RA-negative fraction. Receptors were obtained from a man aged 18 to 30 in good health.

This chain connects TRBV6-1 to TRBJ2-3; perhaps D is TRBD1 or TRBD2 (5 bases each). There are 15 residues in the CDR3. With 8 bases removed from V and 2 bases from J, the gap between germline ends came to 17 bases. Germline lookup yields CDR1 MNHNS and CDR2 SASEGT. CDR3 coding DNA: TGTGCCAGCCGCCGGGATTACGGGGCCACAGATACGCAGTATTTT. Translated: CASRRDYGATDTQYF.

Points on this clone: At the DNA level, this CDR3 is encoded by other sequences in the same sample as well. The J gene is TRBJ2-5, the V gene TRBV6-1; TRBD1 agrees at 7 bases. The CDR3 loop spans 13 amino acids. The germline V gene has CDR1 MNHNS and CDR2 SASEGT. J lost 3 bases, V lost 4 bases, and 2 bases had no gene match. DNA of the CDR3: TGTGCCAGCAGTGGACAGGGAAAAGAGACCCAGTACTTC. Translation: CASSGQGKETQYF.

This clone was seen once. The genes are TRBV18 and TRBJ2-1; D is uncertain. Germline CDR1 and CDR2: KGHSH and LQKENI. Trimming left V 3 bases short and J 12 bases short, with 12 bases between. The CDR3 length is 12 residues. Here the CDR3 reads CASSPERTGQFF. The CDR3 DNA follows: TGTGCCAGCTCACCCGAAAGGACGGGGCAGTTCTTC. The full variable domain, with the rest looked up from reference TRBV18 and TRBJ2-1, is NAGVMQNPRHLVRRRGQEARLRCSPMKGHSHVYWYRQLPEEGLKFMVYLQKENIIDESGMPKERFSAEFPKEGPSILRIQQVVRGDSAAYFCASSPERTGQFFGPGTRLTVL.

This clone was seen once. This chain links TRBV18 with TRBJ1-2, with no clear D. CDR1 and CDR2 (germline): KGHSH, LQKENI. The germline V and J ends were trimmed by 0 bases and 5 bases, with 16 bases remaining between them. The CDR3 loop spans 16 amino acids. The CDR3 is CASSPPYPGEEYGYTF. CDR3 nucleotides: TGTGCCAGCTCACCACCGTATCCCGGGGAGGAGTATGGCTACACCTTC.

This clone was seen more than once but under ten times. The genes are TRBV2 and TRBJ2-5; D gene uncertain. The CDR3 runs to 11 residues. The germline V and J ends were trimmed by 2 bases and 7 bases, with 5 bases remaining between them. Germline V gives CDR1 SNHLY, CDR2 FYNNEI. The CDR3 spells CASSERRTQYF. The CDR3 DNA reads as TGTGCCAGCAGTGAAAGGAGGACCCAGTACTTC.

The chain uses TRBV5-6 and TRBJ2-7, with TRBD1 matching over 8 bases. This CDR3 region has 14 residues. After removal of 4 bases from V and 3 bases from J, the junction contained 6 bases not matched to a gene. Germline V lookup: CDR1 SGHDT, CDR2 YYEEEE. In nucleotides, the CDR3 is TGTGCCAGCAGCCGAGTCGGACAGGGCTACGAGCAGTACTTC. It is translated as CASSRVGQGYEQYF.

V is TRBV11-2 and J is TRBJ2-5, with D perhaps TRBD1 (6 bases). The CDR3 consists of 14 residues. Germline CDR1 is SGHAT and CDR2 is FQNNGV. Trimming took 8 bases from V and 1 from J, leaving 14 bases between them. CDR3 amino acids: CASGRGHLQETQYF. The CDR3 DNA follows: TGTGCCAGCGGTAGGGGACACCTCCAAGAGACCCAGTACTTC.

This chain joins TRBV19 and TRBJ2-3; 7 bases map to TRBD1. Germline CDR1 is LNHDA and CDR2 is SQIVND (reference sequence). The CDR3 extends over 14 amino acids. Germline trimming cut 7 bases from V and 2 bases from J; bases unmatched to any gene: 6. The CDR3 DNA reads TGTGCCAGTACCAGGACAGGCGACACAGATACGCAGTATTTT. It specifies CASTRTGDTDTQYF.

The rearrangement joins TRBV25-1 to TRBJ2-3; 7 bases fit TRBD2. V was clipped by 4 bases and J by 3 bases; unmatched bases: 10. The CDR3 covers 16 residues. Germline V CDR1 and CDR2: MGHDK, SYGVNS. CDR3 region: CASSASTGGGTDTQYF. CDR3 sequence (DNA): TGTGCCAGCAGTGCTTCAACGGGGGGAGGGACAGATACGCAGTATTTT.

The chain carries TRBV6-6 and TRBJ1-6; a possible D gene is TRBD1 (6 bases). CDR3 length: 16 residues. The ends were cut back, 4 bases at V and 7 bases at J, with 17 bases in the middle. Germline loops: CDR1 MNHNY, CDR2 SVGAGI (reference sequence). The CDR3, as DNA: TGTGCCAGCAGTTCCGAGAACAGGGCCCTGAATTCACCCCTCCACTTT. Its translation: CASSSENRALNSPLHF.

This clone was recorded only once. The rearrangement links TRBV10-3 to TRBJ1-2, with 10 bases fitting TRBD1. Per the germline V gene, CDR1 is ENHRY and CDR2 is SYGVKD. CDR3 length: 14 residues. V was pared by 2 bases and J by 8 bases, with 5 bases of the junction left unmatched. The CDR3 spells CAISERGTGVGYTF. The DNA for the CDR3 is TGTGCCATCAGTGAGCGGGGGACAGGGGTCGGCTACACCTTC.

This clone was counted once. CDR3 nucleotide sequence: TGTGCCAGCAGTTACTCGCAAGGGGGGAACACTGAAGCTTTCTTT. Its translation: CASSYSQGGNTEAFF. The V gene is TRBV6-6, the J gene TRBJ1-1, with TRBD1 as a possible D gene (6 bases). The CDR3 runs 15 residues. Germline V gives CDR1 MNHNY, CDR2 SVGAGI (reference sequence). Trimming cost V 0 bases and J 1 base, with 9 bases left between them.

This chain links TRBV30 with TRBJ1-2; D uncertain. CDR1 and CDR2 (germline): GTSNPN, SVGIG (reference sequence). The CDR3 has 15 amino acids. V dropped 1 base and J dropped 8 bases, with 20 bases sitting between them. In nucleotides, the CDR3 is TGTGCCTGGAGTGAAGCCTATCGGGGATCGGGGGGCTACACCTTC. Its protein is CAWSEAYRGSGGYTF.

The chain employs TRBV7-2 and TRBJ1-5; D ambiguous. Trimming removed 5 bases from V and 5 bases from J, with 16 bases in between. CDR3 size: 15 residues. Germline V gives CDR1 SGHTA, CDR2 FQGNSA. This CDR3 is CASSPMGPTYQPQHF. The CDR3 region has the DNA TGTGCCAGCAGCCCGATGGGTCCCACCTATCAGCCCCAGCATTTT.

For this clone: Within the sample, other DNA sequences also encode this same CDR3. The CDR3 protein is CASSLVDRENTEAFF. The DNA for the CDR3 is TGCGCCAGCAGCTTGGTGGACAGGGAGAACACTGAAGCTTTCTTT. The J gene is TRBJ1-1, the V gene TRBV5-1; 8 nucleotides agree with TRBD1. The CDR3 covers 15 residues. V dropped 0 bases and J dropped 1; count of bases not matched to a gene: 2. The germline gives CDR1 SGHRS, CDR2 YFSETQ.

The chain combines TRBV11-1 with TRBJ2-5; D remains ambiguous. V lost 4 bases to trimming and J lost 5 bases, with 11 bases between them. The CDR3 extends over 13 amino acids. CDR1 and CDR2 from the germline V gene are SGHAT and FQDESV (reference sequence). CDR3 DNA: TGTGCCAGCAGCTCCGACATCTTTGAGACCCAGTACTTC. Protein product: CASSSDIFETQYF.

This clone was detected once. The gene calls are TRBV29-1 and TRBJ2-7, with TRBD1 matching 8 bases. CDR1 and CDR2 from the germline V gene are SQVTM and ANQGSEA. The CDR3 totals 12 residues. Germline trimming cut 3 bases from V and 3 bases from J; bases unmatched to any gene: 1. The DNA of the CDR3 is TGCAGCGTTGACGACAGGGGCTACGAGCAGTACTTC. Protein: CSVDDRGYEQYF.

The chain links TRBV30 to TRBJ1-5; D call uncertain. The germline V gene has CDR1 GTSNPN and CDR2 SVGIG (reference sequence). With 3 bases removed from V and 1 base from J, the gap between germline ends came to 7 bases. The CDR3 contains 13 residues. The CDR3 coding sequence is TGTGCCTGGAGCACACTAAGCAATCAGCCCCAGCATTTT. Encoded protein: CAWSTLSNQPQHF.

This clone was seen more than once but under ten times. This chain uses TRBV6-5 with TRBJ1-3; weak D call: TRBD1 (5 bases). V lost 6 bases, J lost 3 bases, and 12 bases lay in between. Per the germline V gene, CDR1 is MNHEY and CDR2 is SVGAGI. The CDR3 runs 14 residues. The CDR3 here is CASRGLVGGNTIYF. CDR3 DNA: TGTGCCAGCAGGGGGCTTGTGGGTGGAAACACCATATATTTT.

CDR3 region: CAITLGQGVYF. Written as DNA, the CDR3 is TGTGCCATTACACTCGGACAGGGGGTCTACTTC. This chain connects TRBV2 to TRBJ2-7; 10 nucleotides match TRBD1. Germline loops: CDR1 SNHLY, CDR2 FYNNEI. CDR3 length: 11 amino acids. Trimming removed 10 bases from V and 13 bases from J; junction bases left unmatched: 10. Using reference TRBV2 and TRBJ2-7 for the parts outside the CDR3, the full variable domain is EPEVTQTPSHQVTQMGQEVILRCVPISNHLYFYWYRQILGQKVEFLVSFYNNEISEKSEIFDDQFSVERPDGSNFTLKIRSTKLEDSAMYFCAITLGQGVYFGPGTRLTVT.

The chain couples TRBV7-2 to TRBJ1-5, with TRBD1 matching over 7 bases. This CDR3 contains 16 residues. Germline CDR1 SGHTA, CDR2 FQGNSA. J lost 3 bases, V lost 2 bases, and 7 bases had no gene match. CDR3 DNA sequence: TGTGCCAGCAGCTTACGCAGGGGGATCGACAATCAGCCCCAGCATTTT. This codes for CASSLRRGIDNQPQHF.

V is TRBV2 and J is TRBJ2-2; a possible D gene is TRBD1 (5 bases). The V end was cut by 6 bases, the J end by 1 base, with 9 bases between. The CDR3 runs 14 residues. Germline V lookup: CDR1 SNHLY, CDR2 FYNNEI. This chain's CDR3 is CASRETVNTGELFF. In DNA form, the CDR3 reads TGTGCCAGCAGAGAGACAGTGAACACCGGGGAGCTGTTTTTT.

CDR3 bases: TGTGCCAGCAGTCGTCTCAGGGAGGGCACTGAAGCTTTCTTT. Its translation: CASSRLREGTEAFF. The V call is TRBV2, the J call TRBJ1-1, with D tentatively TRBD1 (5 bases). The CDR3 totals 14 residues. From germline, CDR1 is SNHLY and CDR2 FYNNEI. V dropped 5 bases and J dropped 4 bases, with 14 bases sitting between them.

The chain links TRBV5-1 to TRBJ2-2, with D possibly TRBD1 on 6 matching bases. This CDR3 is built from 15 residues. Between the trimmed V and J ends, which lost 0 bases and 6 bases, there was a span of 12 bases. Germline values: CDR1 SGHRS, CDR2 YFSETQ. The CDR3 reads CASSLDRAGAGELFF. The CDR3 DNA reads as TGCGCCAGCAGCTTGGACAGGGCTGGCGCCGGGGAGCTGTTTTTT.